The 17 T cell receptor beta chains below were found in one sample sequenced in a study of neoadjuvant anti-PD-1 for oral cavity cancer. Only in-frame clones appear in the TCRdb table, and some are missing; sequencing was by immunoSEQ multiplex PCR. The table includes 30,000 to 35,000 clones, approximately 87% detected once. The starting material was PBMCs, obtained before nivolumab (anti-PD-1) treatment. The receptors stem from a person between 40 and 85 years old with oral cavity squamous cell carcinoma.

In DNA form, the CDR3 reads TGTGCCAGCAGCTTACACAGGGGGGACACTGAAGCTTTCTTT. It yields the protein CASSLHRGDTEAFF. V is TRBV7-9 and J is TRBJ1-1; 8 nucleotides line up with TRBD1. J gave up 3 bases and V 2 bases, and 2 bases lay outside the gene matches. The germline CDR1 and CDR2 sequences are SEHNR and FQNEAQ (reference sequence). The CDR3 runs to 14 residues. The full variable domain, rest sourced from reference TRBV7-9 and TRBJ1-1, is DTGVSQNPRHKITKRGQNVTFRCDPISEHNRLYWYRQTLGQGPEFLTYFQNEAQLEKSRLLSDRFSAERPKGSFSTLEIQRTEQGDSAMYLCASSLHRGDTEAFFGQGTRLTVV.

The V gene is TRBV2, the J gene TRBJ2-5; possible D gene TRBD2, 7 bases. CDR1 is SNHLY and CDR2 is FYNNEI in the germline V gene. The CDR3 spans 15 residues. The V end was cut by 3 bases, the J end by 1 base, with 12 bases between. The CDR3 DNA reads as TGTGCCAGCAGTGATTGGCGGGGGCTCCAAGAGACCCAGTACTTC. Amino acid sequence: CASSDWRGLQETQYF. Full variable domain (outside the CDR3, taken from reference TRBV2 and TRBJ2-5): EPEVTQTPSHQVTQMGQEVILRCVPISNHLYFYWYRQILGQKVEFLVSFYNNEISEKSEIFDDQFSVERPDGSNFTLKIRSTKLEDSAMYFCASSDWRGLQETQYFGPGTRLLVL.

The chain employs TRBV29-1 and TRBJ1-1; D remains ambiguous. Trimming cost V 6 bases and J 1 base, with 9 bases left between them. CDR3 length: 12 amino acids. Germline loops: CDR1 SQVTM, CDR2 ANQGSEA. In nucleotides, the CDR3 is TGCAGCGTCCACAGAACGAACACTGAAGCTTTCTTT. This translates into CSVHRTNTEAFF. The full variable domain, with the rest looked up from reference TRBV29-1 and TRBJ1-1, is SAVISQKPSRDICQRGTSLTIQCQVDSQVTMMFWYRQQPGQSLTLIATANQGSEATYESGFVIDKFPISRPNLTFSTLTVSNMSPEDSSIYLCSVHRTNTEAFFGQGTRLTVV.

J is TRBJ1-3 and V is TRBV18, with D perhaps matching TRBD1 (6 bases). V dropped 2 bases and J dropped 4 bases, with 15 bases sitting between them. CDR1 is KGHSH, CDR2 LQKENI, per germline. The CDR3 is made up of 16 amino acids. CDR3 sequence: CASSPSAGARGNTIYF. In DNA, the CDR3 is TGTGCCAGCTCACCATCGGCAGGGGCGAGAGGAAACACCATATATTTT.

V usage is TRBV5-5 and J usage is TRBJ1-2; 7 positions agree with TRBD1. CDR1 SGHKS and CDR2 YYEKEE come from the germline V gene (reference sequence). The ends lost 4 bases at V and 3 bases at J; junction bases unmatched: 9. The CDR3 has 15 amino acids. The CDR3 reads CASSLYRDSYYGYTF. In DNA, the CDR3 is TGTGCCAGCAGCCTATACCGGGACAGCTACTATGGCTACACCTTC.

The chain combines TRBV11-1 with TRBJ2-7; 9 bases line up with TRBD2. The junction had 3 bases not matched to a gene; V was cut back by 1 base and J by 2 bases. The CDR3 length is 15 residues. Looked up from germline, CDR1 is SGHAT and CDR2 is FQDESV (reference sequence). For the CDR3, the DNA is TGTGCCAGCAGCTTAGGACGCGGGGGGGCCTACGAGCAGTACTTC. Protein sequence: CASSLGRGGAYEQYF.

The CDR3 region is CASSQGPLGAWDTGELFF. The CDR3 coding sequence is TGTGCCAGCAGCCAAGGGCCTCTGGGGGCATGGGACACCGGGGAGCTGTTTTTT. The V call is TRBV4-2, the J call TRBJ2-2, with D possibly being TRBD1 (6 bases). Germline V CDR1 and CDR2: LGHNA, YNFKEQ. Trimming took off 1 base at V and 3 bases at J, with 18 bases between the two ends. The length of the CDR3 is 18 residues.

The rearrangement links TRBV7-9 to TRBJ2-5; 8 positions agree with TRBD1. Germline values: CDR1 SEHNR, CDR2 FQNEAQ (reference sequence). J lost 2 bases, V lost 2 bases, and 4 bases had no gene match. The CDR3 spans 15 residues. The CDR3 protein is CASSLRTGLQETQYF. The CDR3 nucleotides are TGTGCCAGCAGCTTAAGGACAGGGCTTCAAGAGACCCAGTACTTC.

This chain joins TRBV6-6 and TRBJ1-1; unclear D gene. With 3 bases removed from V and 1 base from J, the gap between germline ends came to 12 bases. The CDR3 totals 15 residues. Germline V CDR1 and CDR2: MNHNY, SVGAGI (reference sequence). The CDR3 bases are TGTGCCAGCAGTTATACCGGAGATCCGAACACTGAAGCTTTCTTT. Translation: CASSYTGDPNTEAFF.

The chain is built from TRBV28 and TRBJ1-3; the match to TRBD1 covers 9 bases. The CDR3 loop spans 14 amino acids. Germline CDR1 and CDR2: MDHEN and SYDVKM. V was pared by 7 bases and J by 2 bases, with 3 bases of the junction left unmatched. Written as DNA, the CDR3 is TGTGCCAGCACCAGACAGGGGGCTGGAAACACCATATATTTT. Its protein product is CASTRQGAGNTIYF. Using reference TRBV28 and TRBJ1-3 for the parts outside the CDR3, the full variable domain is DVKVTQSSRYLVKRTGEKVFLECVQDMDHENMFWYRQDPGLGLRLIYFSYDVKMKEKGDIPEGYSVSREKKERFSLILESASTNQTSMYLCASTRQGAGNTIYFGEGSWLTVV.

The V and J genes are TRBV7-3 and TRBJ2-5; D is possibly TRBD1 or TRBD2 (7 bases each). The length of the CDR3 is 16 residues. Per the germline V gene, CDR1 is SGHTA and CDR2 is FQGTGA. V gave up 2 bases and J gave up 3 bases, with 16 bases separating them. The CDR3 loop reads CASSLRQGGTEETQYF. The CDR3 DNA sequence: TGTGCCAGCAGCTTACGGCAGGGAGGGACAGAAGAGACCCAGTACTTC.

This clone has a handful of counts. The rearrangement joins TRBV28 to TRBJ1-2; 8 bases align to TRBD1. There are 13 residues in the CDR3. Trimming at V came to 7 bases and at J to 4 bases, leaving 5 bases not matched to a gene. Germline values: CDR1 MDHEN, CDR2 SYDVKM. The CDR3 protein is CASNSGGSYGYTF. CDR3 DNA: TGTGCCAGCAACTCAGGGGGCAGCTATGGCTACACCTTC.

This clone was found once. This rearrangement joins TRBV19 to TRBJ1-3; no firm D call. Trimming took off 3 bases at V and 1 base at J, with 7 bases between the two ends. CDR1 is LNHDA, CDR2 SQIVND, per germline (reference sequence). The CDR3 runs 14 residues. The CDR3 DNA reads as TGTGCCAGTAGTATTTGGGATTCTGGAAACACCATATATTTT. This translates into CASSIWDSGNTIYF.

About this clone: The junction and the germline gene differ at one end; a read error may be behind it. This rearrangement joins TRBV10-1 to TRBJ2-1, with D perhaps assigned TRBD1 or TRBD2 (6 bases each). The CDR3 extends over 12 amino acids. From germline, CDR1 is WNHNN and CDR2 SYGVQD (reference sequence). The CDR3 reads CASSAKGQGRLF. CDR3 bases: TGCGCCAGCAGTGCTAAGGGTCAGGGGAGGCTCTTC.

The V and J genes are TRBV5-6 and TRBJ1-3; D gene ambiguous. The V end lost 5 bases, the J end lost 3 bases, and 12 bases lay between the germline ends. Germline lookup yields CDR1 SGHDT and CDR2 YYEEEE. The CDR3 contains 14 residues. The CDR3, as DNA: TGTGCCAGCAGTCTCGTAGGGTTTGGAAACACCATATATTTT. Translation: CASSLVGFGNTIYF.

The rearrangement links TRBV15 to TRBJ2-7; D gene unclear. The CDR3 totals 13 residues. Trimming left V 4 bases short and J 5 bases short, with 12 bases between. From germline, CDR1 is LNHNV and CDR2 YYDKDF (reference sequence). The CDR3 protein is CATSTDGPDEQYF. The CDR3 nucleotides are TGTGCCACCAGCACGGACGGGCCCGACGAGCAGTACTTC.

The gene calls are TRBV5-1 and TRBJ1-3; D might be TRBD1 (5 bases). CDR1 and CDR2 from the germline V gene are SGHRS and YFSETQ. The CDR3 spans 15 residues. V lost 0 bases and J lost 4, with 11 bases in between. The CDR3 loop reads CASSLEGARGNTIYF. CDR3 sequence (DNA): TGCGCCAGCAGCTTGGAAGGGGCGCGAGGAAACACCATATATTTT.